Described below is a single T cell receptor beta chain sequence and its context. This clonotype was counted between two and nine times. The antigen it binds to is not known. No per-base quality is available; no much larger clone lies one base away. This entry belongs to a study of human T cells and chemical hapten exposure (dated by TCRdb to the early 2020s). For the study in its entirety: For sensitization, 2% DPC in acetone was applied to a 2 cm by 2 cm area of upper inner arm skin. Throughout the study period of 20 to 30 weeks, patients also received therapeutic DPC doses to the scalp every week. Patch tests used Finn chambers with 0.01% DPC on the upper back, scored after 6 days by International Contact Dermatitis Research Group standards. Alopecia areata with under or over 50% scalp involvement, alopecia totalis and alopecia universalis were represented in the patient cohort, which was mostly female. The libraries were sequenced as a pool, and the TCR yield per sample differed mostly because of small variations in library volumes within the pool. This study followed changes in the peripheral blood TCR repertoire in vivo during primary and secondary sensitization of alopecia patients to the hapten diphenylcyclopropenone (DPC). Blood samples were taken from patients before sensitization (week 0) and at 2, 6 and about 24 weeks after DPC sensitization. For TCR sequencing, blood came from 25 to 35 alopecia patients at anywhere from one to four time points (pre-sensitization, 2, 6 and 24 weeks).

Library method: RACE. Sequenced on a NextSeq 500. Library preparation attached unique molecular identifiers to individual cDNA molecules for quantitative, reproducible TCR counting. Both TCR alpha and TCR beta chains were sequenced from each blood RNA sample. From the authors' description of their analysis: The median number of TCRs per sample was approximately 98,000, ranging from about 20,000 to 750,000. V, J and CDR3 annotation of the TCR reads was performed with the Decombinator software suite. To make PS versus PT1 abundance plots, every sample was subsampled to the same number of TCRs (28,000). Expanded TCRs were defined as absent before sensitization and observed at least eight times at the 2-week time point. TCRdb cleaned the public reads at Q25 with fastp, built clones with MiXCR and kept in-frame beta chains. Rows are combined by CDR3 protein, so each entry shows the most common genes and DNA. TCRdb, not the authors, supplied the V and J calls. The sample records around 120,000 distinct CDR3 sequences, roughly an eighth of which are singletons. Jointly, the top ten make up 1.3% to 1.5% of the sample.

The time point label for this specimen denotes: patch test 1, 2 weeks after DPC sensitization. In light of the paper, this sample's treatment or condition label describes: therapeutic diphenylcyclopropenone sensitization with weekly scalp DPC. At each patch-test visit, blood was drawn before the patch test was applied. To be eligible, patients had to be aged 18 to 70, diagnosed with alopecia and judged suitable for DPC therapy, while pregnant patients were excluded. Total RNA was isolated from unfractionated whole blood collected in Tempus Blood RNA tubes. Results and caveats for the whole study, not just this receptor: Compared with pre-sensitization or healthy control sets, expanded TCRs formed significantly more large CDR3 similarity clusters, which is consistent with antigen-driven responses. DPC sensitization did not change how many TCRs were above 1 in 1000 frequency, and no evidence was found of alterations in global repertoire structure. Patch test score correlated positively with the number of PT1 expanded TCRs, reaching significance at thresholds 8, 16 and 32 but not at 4. All patients had alopecia, a presumed autoimmune disease, so their immune response might differ from that of healthy individuals. After repeated subsampling, the strength of the expansion versus patch-test correlation and the threshold at which it became significant changed.

The specimen was whole blood, collected in connection with sensitization to the hapten diphenylcyclopropenone (DPC). The receptor was derived from a woman aged 45-59 years with alopecia areata. Some clones in this sample may be carry-over from other donors' samples.

The CDR3 in this case is CASSGTGRIEQYF. The DNA sequence is given as TGTGCCAGCAGTGGTACAGGGAGGATCGAGCAGTACTTC. The chain couples TRBV12-3 or TRBV12-4 to TRBJ2-7, with the D gene tentatively TRBD1 or TRBD2, based on 6 matching bases in each. The trim is 5 bases for V and 6 bases for J, with a gap of 14 bases between the germline ends. The CDR3 spans 13 residues, from the cysteine through the phenylalanine. The only DNA kept is the CDR3, 39 bases in frame from the first base.